Below, 15 T cell receptor beta chains from the same sample are listed, as sequenced in a study of CXCR3-negative and CXCR3-positive naive CD8 T cells. Points from the study as a whole: Comparison of naive cells showed more hydrophobic TRB CDR3s in CXCR3-positive than in CXCR3-negative naive cells.

UMI-labeled 5' RACE yielded the TRB cDNA libraries. After re-calling the 5' RACE reads, TCRdb lists one entry per CDR3 protein, DNA absent. Its table lists about 150,000 distinct CDR3 sequences. For these TCRs, the target antigens are not known. Sample: naive CXCR3+ CD8+ T cells from blood. Described subset: CD45RO-CCR7+CD27+CD95- naive CD8+ T cells expressing CXCR3 (TNR3+). These receptors were taken from a human donor in good health. Some clones in this sample may be carry-over from other donors' samples.

The CDR3 protein is CASGPTVYGYTF. The gene calls are TRBV7-9 and TRBJ1-2; checking the TCRdb D call of TRBD1 is not possible without DNA. CDR3 length: 12 residues. Germline values: CDR1 SEHNR, CDR2 FQNEAQ (reference sequence).

V gene TRBV29-1 combines with J gene TRBJ2-2; TCRdb outputs TRBD2, but without DNA this stays unchecked. The CDR3 runs to 16 residues. Looked up from germline, CDR1 is SQVTM and CDR2 is ANQGSEA. The CDR3 sequence is CSVAGGAGAYVGELFF.

V and J are TRBV6-5 and TRBJ2-3. The CDR3 totals 11 residues. CDR1 is MNHEY, CDR2 SVGAGI, per germline. CDR3 sequence: CASTQGDTQYF.

The V gene is TRBV27, the J gene TRBJ2-7. The length of the CDR3 is 13 residues. Germline lookup yields CDR1 MNHEY and CDR2 SMNVEV (reference sequence). The CDR3 is CASSLSAGIEQYF.

The chain has TRBV12-3 or TRBV12-4 and TRBJ1-4; TCRdb's D call, TRBD1, is unchecked because there is no DNA. The CDR3 totals 16 residues. CDR3 residues: CASSSSQTGQNEKLFF.

The chain links TRBV5-1 to TRBJ2-1; the D call from TCRdb, TRBD2, cannot be confirmed without DNA. This CDR3 comprises 15 residues. The germline V gene has CDR1 SGHRS and CDR2 YFSETQ. This CDR3 reads CASSLISGSGNEQFF.

The V gene is TRBV29-1, the J gene TRBJ2-5; checking the TCRdb D call of TRBD1 is not possible without DNA. The CDR3 totals 14 residues. From germline, CDR1 is SQVTM and CDR2 ANQGSEA. CDR3 in amino acids: CSVGEGTGQETQYF. Complete variable domain (other parts from reference TRBV29-1 and TRBJ2-5): SAVISQKPSRDICQRGTSLTIQCQVDSQVTMMFWYRQQPGQSLTLIATANQGSEATYESGFVIDKFPISRPNLTFSTLTVSNMSPEDSSIYLCSVGEGTGQETQYFGPGTRLLVL.

The chain is built from TRBV14 and TRBJ2-3. CDR3 length: 12 residues. The germline V gene has CDR1 SGHDN and CDR2 FVKESK. The CDR3 sequence: CASSHLTDTQYF.

The chain couples TRBV28 to TRBJ2-5; TCRdb calls TRBD2, which cannot be checked without DNA. This CDR3 is 16 amino acids long. CDR1 and CDR2 from the germline V gene are MDHEN and SYDVKM. The CDR3 region is CASSLILAGRRETQYF.

The rearrangement uses TRBV5-1 and TRBJ2-4; TCRdb lists TRBD1, though no DNA is available to test this call. The germline CDR1 and CDR2 sequences are SGHRS and YFSETQ. This CDR3 is built from 16 residues. This CDR3 reads CASTPWPGGELNIQYF.

The chain recombines TRBV12-3 or TRBV12-4 with TRBJ2-7; TCRdb returns TRBD2, unconfirmable since there is no DNA. The CDR3 length is 17 residues. CDR3 in amino acids: CASSLTPALGGRYEQYF.

J is TRBJ2-5 and V is TRBV7-8; as DNA is missing, the TRBD1 call by TCRdb cannot be tested. This CDR3 is 14 amino acids long. Germline V CDR1 and CDR2: SGHVS, FQNEAQ. The CDR3: CASSGSGGAETQYF.

The rearrangement uses TRBV12-3 or TRBV12-4 and TRBJ2-7. This CDR3 is 14 amino acids long. The CDR3 sequence is CASSLGASSYEQYF.

CDR3 in amino acids: CASSPSGASRAYEQYF. The chain couples TRBV4-1 to TRBJ2-7; lacking DNA, the TRBD2 call made by TCRdb goes unchecked. Germline values: CDR1 MGHRA, CDR2 YSYEKL. The CDR3 is 16 residues long.

The chain is built from TRBV12-3 or TRBV12-4 and TRBJ2-1; TCRdb reports TRBD1, a call that lacks DNA to check it against. This CDR3 region has 13 residues. The CDR3 sequence is CASSTPRYNEQFF.